This TCR beta chain comes out of a study of Graves' ophthalmopathy and Graves' hyperthyroidism. This clonotype has just a few counts. V was pared by 5 bases and J by 7 bases, with 6 bases of the junction left unmatched. This CDR3 region has 14 residues. Germline V gene lookup returns CDR1 SNHLY and CDR2 FYNNEI. RNA transcripts were the source from which TCR beta CDR3 regions were amplified. First-round RT-PCR with HTBI primers preceded a second-round multiplex PCR. TCRdb fed the multiplex PCR reads into MiXCR, producing one record per CDR3 protein. Of approximately 480,000 distinct CDR3 sequences listed, around 15% are singletons.

The chain has TRBV2 and TRBJ2-4; TRBD2 matches at 9 bases. Sequenced material: blood. The TCR was taken from a woman in her twenties or thirties with Graves' ophthalmopathy. The CDR3 protein is CASSLAGSRNIQYF. CDR3 DNA: TGTGCCAGCAGTCTAGCGGGATCCCGGAACATTCAGTACTTC.